The present entry profiles one T cell receptor (beta chain) with its context. J was trimmed by 5 bases and V by 4 bases; bases with no gene match: 9. CDR1 SEHNR and CDR2 FQNEAQ come from the germline V gene (reference sequence). The CDR3 has 16 amino acids. This sample is drawn from a study of cytomegalovirus exposure and HLA in healthy donors. PCR employed 60 Vbeta and 13 Jbeta primers. Sequencing was performed with immunoSEQ multiplex PCR; in TCRdb, only in-frame clones are kept and a portion is missing. The table has 140,000 to 150,000 clones, approximately 78% seen once. The receptor's source is a woman aged 18-35 years in good health and CMV-seropositive. The genes are TRBV7-9 and TRBJ1-2, with 11 bases that match TRBD1. The sequencing sample was made of PBMCs. The CDR3 protein is CASSSWTGGVGYGYTF. As DNA, the CDR3 is TGTGCCAGCAGCTCATGGACAGGGGGCGTAGGGTATGGCTACACCTTC.